These 19 T cell receptor beta chains share one sample of origin, sequenced in a study of cytomegalovirus exposure and HLA in healthy donors. The PCR contained 60 Vbeta and 13 Jbeta primers. The protocol was immunoSEQ multiplex PCR, while the TCRdb copy is restricted to in-frame clones and leaves out a portion. The data show some 120,000 clones, roughly 80% seen once. The sample comprised PBMCs. The receptor set was obtained from a man in his thirties or forties in good health and CMV-seronegative.

The V gene is TRBV30, the J gene TRBJ2-1, with a tentative D call TRBD2 (5 bases). Germline V CDR1 and CDR2: GTSNPN, SVGIG (reference sequence). The CDR3 totals 13 residues. Trimming removed 5 bases from V and 4 bases from J, with 12 bases in between. CDR3 in amino acids: CAWLALGYNEQFF. Here the CDR3 DNA reads TGTGCCTGGCTAGCACTAGGATACAATGAGCAGTTCTTC.

The chain combines TRBV7-9 with TRBJ2-5; D is possibly TRBD1 (6 bases). The germline gives CDR1 SEHNR, CDR2 FQNEAQ (reference sequence). Trimming removed 0 bases from V and 4 bases from J, with 9 bases in between. This CDR3 is 14 amino acids long. The CDR3 DNA is TGTGCCAGCAGCTTAGCCACAGGGTCAGAGACCCAGTACTTC. Its protein is CASSLATGSETQYF. The whole variable domain, filled in from reference TRBV7-9 and TRBJ2-5, reads DTGVSQNPRHKITKRGQNVTFRCDPISEHNRLYWYRQTLGQGPEFLTYFQNEAQLEKSRLLSDRFSAERPKGSFSTLEIQRTEQGDSAMYLCASSLATGSETQYFGPGTRLLVL.

This chain joins TRBV27 and TRBJ1-2; tentatively, D is TRBD1 (6 bases). This CDR3 has 14 residues. The germline gives CDR1 MNHEY, CDR2 SMNVEV (reference sequence). V dropped 5 bases and J dropped 4 bases, with 14 bases sitting between them. The CDR3 loop reads CASSRTANGYGYTF. The CDR3 DNA sequence: TGTGCCAGCAGTAGGACAGCGAACGGCTATGGCTACACCTTC.

This chain joins TRBV27 and TRBJ2-7; 10 bases agree with TRBD2. This CDR3 spans 14 amino acids. V was clipped by 6 bases and J by 3 bases; unmatched bases: 5. The V gene's germline CDR1 is MNHEY and CDR2 SMNVEV (reference sequence). CDR3 coding DNA: TGTGCCAGCAGCATAACTAGCGGGGTCTACGAGCAGTACTTC. Protein: CASSITSGVYEQYF.

The chain recombines TRBV27 with TRBJ2-5; 13 bases agree with TRBD2. Germline V gives CDR1 MNHEY, CDR2 SMNVEV (reference sequence). The CDR3 extends over 16 amino acids. V lost 5 bases, J lost 3 bases, and 6 bases stayed unmatched. CDR3 residues: CASSRLGTSGKETQYF. The CDR3 nucleotides read TGTGCCAGCAGTCGATTAGGGACTAGCGGGAAAGAGACCCAGTACTTC.

The chain joins TRBV5-3 to TRBJ2-3; D is uncertain. TRBV5-3 is assigned to the ORF class and has an uncertain function. This CDR3 region has 15 residues. The ends were cut back, 3 bases at V and 0 bases at J, with 11 bases in the middle. The CDR3 loop is CARSSPLESTDTQYF. The CDR3 DNA reads TGTGCCAGAAGCTCCCCTTTGGAGAGCACAGATACGCAGTATTTT.

This chain links TRBV6-5 with TRBJ2-7; D may be TRBD1 (5 bases). Germline CDR1 MNHEY, CDR2 SVGAGI. This CDR3 has 14 residues. Deletions cut 4 bases from V and 3 bases from J, with 13 bases between. CDR3 coding DNA: TGTGCCAGCAGTTCCCAAGACAGAAACTACGAGCAGTACTTC. Protein: CASSSQDRNYEQYF.

This clone was counted between two and nine times. The chain has TRBV5-1 and TRBJ2-5; TRBD1 agrees at 7 bases. Germline lookup yields CDR1 SGHRS and CDR2 YFSETQ. J was trimmed by 2 bases and V by 4 bases; bases with no gene match: 8. The CDR3 covers 15 residues. The CDR3 nucleotides read TGCGCCAGCAGCGAATCCGGGACAGTACAAGAGACCCAGTACTTC. It yields the protein CASSESGTVQETQYF.

This chain uses TRBV7-3 with TRBJ2-1; the D gene is possibly TRBD2 (6 bases). The CDR3 contains 15 residues. From germline, CDR1 is SGHTA and CDR2 FQGTGA. Deletions cut 5 bases from V and 8 bases from J, with 19 bases between. DNA of the CDR3: TGTGCCAGCAGCCCGAGCGGGCCCGGGCTCGATGAGCAGTTCTTC. It yields the protein CASSPSGPGLDEQFF. The entire variable domain, with the rest obtained from reference TRBV7-3 and TRBJ2-1, is as follows: GAGVSQTPSNKVTEKGKYVELRCDPISGHTALYWYRQSLGQGPEFLIYFQGTGAADDSGLPNDRFFAVRPEGSVSTLKIQRTERGDSAVYLCASSPSGPGLDEQFFGPGTRLTVL.

The rearrangement uses TRBV11-2 and TRBJ2-1; no firm D call. Germline V gene lookup returns CDR1 SGHAT and CDR2 FQNNGV. Trimming stripped 7 bases from V and 2 bases from J, with 9 bases between. The CDR3 is 13 amino acids. The CDR3 DNA reads as TGTGCCAGCACCTCAGGCCCCTACAATGAGCAGTTCTTC. Its translation: CASTSGPYNEQFF.

The chain joins TRBV6-1 to TRBJ1-4, with unresolved D. In germline, CDR1 is MNHNS, CDR2 SASEGT. This CDR3 has 14 amino acids. Trimming pared 0 bases from V and 5 bases from J, leaving 7 bases between. The CDR3 coding sequence is TGTGCCAGCAGTGAAGCACAGACAAATGAAAAACTGTTTTTT. Translation: CASSEAQTNEKLFF.

For this clone: At one end, the junction sequence differs from germline, possibly due to a read error. V usage is TRBV7-9 and J usage is TRBJ2-7; 7 positions match TRBD2. The CDR3 spans 12 residues. Germline-derived CDR1 and CDR2 are SEHNR and FQNEAQ (reference sequence). CDR3 sequence reads: CSSDTGGYEQYF. The CDR3 DNA reads TGTTCCAGCGACACGGGGGGTTACGAGCAGTACTTC.

This chain connects TRBV19 to TRBJ2-2; D is undetermined. The V and J ends lost 0 bases and 4 bases respectively, with 9 bases between them. The CDR3 runs to 15 residues. In germline, CDR1 is LNHDA, CDR2 SQIVND (reference sequence). In DNA form, the CDR3 reads TGTGCCAGTAGTATAGAACCCAGTATCACCGGGGAGCTGTTTTTT. It is translated as CASSIEPSITGELFF.

This chain connects TRBV5-1 to TRBJ2-5, with 7 bases that match TRBD1. This CDR3 has 14 residues. Germline V CDR1 and CDR2: SGHRS, YFSETQ. V was clipped by 4 bases and J by 3 bases; unmatched bases: 6. Here the CDR3 DNA reads TGCGCCAGCAGCGGACCGGACAGGAAAGAGACCCAGTACTTC. Its protein is CASSGPDRKETQYF. The entire variable domain, with the rest obtained from reference TRBV5-1 and TRBJ2-5, is as follows: KAGVTQTPRYLIKTRGQQVTLSCSPISGHRSVSWYQQTPGQGLQFLFEYFSETQRNKGNFPGRFSGRQFSNSRSEMNVSTLELGDSALYLCASSGPDRKETQYFGPGTRLLVL.

The rearrangement uses TRBV27 and TRBJ2-7; 8 bases match TRBD2. The V gene's germline CDR1 is MNHEY and CDR2 SMNVEV (reference sequence). V was pared by 5 bases and J by 7 bases, with 13 bases of the junction left unmatched. The CDR3 runs to 15 residues. Here the CDR3 reads CASSPLVGRAPEQYF. DNA of the CDR3: TGTGCCAGCAGTCCACTAGTCGGGAGGGCCCCGGAGCAGTACTTC.

This rearrangement joins TRBV5-4 to TRBJ1-1; no firm D call. The germline CDR1 and CDR2 sequences are SGHNT and YYREEE (reference sequence). Trimming cost V 5 bases and J 8 bases, with 19 bases left between them. This CDR3 comprises 14 residues. The CDR3 DNA sequence: TGTGCCAGCAGTTCGATTGTCGGGATTAAAGAAGCTTTCTTT. It yields the protein CASSSIVGIKEAFF.

The V and J genes are TRBV28 and TRBJ1-4, with 7 bases identical to TRBD1. From germline, CDR1 is MDHEN and CDR2 SYDVKM. This CDR3 region has 14 residues. Germline trimming cut 5 bases from V and 7 bases from J; bases unmatched to any gene: 7. The CDR3 DNA is TGTGCCAGCAGTCGACAGGGTTCGGGTGAAAAACTGTTTTTT. Its protein is CASSRQGSGEKLFF. Full variable domain (rest looked up from reference TRBV28 and TRBJ1-4): DVKVTQSSRYLVKRTGEKVFLECVQDMDHENMFWYRQDPGLGLRLIYFSYDVKMKEKGDIPEGYSVSREKKERFSLILESASTNQTSMYLCASSRQGSGEKLFFGSGTQLSVL.

The chain combines TRBV30 with TRBJ2-1; TRBD2 aligns across 8 bases. The germline gives CDR1 GTSNPN, CDR2 SVGIG (reference sequence). Germline trimming cut 4 bases from V and 5 bases from J; bases unmatched to any gene: 1. The CDR3 spans 12 residues. This chain's CDR3 is CAWTSGHNEQFF. In nucleotides, the CDR3 is TGTGCCTGGACTAGCGGGCACAATGAGCAGTTCTTC.

To note about this clone: A junction boundary mismatches the germline segment, possibly from a read error. V gene TRBV4-3 combines with J gene TRBJ1-2, with D unresolved. CDR3 length: 14 amino acids. The germline V gene encodes CDR1 LGHNA and CDR2 YSLEER. The CDR3 region is CASSQNLGSYGYPF. Written as DNA, the CDR3 is TGCGCCAGCAGCCAAAACCTAGGATCCTATGGCTACCCCTTC.